The 2 T cell receptor beta chains below were found in one sample sequenced in a study of cytomegalovirus exposure and HLA in healthy donors. Amplification used 60 Vbeta primers and 13 Jbeta primers. The data were produced by immunoSEQ multiplex PCR, yet TCRdb's version contains in-frame clones alone and is incomplete. The sample shows about 120,000 clones, roughly 80% of them seen only once. Specimen: PBMCs. The receptors were gathered from a woman aged 40 to 50 in good health and CMV-seropositive.

This clone was counted only a few times. The chain employs TRBV2 and TRBJ2-5, with 7 bases aligning to TRBD1. The CDR3 has 12 amino acids. CDR1 and CDR2 (germline): SNHLY, FYNNEI. V was clipped by 8 bases and J by 5 bases; unmatched bases: 5. The CDR3 sequence: CASEQGSETQYF. The CDR3 DNA is TGTGCCAGCGAACAGGGGAGCGAGACCCAGTACTTC.

V is TRBV27 and J is TRBJ2-5, with TRBD2 identical over 8 bases. Trimming removed 5 bases from V and 5 bases from J; junction bases left unmatched: 10. Looked up from germline, CDR1 is MNHEY and CDR2 is SMNVEV (reference sequence). The CDR3 runs 15 residues. For the CDR3, the DNA is TGTGCCAGCAGTCGTGAGCGGGGGAGGGGGGAGACCCAGTACTTC. Translated: CASSRERGRGETQYF.